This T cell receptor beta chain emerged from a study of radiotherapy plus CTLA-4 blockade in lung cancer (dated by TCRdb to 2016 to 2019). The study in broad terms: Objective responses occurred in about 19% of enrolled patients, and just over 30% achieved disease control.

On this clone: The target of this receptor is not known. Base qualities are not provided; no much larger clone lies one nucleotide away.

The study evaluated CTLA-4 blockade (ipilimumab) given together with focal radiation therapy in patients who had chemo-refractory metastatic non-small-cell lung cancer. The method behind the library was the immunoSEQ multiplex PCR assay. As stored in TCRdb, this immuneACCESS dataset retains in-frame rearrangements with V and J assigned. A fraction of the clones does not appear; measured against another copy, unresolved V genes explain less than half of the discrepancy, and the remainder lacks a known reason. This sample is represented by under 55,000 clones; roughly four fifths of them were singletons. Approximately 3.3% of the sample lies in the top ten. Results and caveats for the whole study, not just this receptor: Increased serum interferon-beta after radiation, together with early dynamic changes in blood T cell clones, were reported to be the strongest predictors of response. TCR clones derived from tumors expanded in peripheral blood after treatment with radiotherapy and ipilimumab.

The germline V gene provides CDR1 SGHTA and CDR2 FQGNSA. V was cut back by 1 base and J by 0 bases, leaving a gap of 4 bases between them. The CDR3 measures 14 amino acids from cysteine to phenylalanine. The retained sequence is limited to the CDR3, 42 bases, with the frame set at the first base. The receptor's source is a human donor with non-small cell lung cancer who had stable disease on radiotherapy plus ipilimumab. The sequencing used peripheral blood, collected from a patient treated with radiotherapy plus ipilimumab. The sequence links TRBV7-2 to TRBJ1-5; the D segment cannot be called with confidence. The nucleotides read TGTGCCAGCAGCTTAGATTATAGCAATCAGCCCCAGCATTTT. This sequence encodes CASSLDYSNQPQHF.